This is a list of T cell receptor beta chains from one sample in a study of blood T cells in healthy people across ages. One entry per CDR3 protein, called by TCRdb with MiXCR from the 5' RACE reads. The table has around 1,000,000 distinct CDR3 sequences, under 40% seen once. Sequenced input: blood. Receptor source: a man between 18 and 29 years old in good health. Each CDR3 is given with its conserved first and last residue. D genes are given only for firm matches. A clone size is listed for some rows: how often the clone was seen (once, few, many), or a class if it is expanded.

d_gene: NA; j_gene: TRBJ1-5; v_gene: TRBV20-1; abundance: NA; CDR3aa: CSASGADNQPQHF; CDR3nt: TGCAGTGCTAGTGGGGCGGACAATCAGCCCCAGCATTTT
d_gene: NA; j_gene: TRBJ2-3; v_gene: TRBV2; abundance: few; CDR3aa: CAPLLGGRTDTQYF; CDR3nt: TGTGCCCCCCTTCTCGGGGGGCGCACAGATACGCAGTATTTT
d_gene: NA; j_gene: TRBJ2-1; v_gene: TRBV19; abundance: NA; CDR3aa: CASSISSRQSYNEQFF; CDR3nt: TGTGCCAGTAGTATTAGTAGCCGACAATCCTACAATGAGCAGTTCTTC
d_gene: NA; j_gene: TRBJ2-3; v_gene: TRBV6-5; abundance: NA; CDR3aa: CASSDSVADTQYF; CDR3nt: TGTGCCAGCAGTGACTCGGTAGCAGATACGCAGTATTTT
d_gene: NA; j_gene: TRBJ1-1; v_gene: TRBV5-5; abundance: NA; CDR3aa: CASSSDRNLNTEAFF; CDR3nt: TGTGCCAGCAGCTCGGACCGAAACCTGAACACTGAAGCTTTCTTT
d_gene: NA; j_gene: TRBJ2-7; v_gene: TRBV29-1; abundance: few; CDR3aa: CSVARRLRHEQYF; CDR3nt: TGCAGCGTCGCACGCCGTCTTCGGCACGAGCAGTACTTC
d_gene: NA; j_gene: TRBJ2-7; v_gene: TRBV11-2; abundance: few; CDR3aa: CASSLGQPPYEQYF; CDR3nt: TGTGCCAGCAGCTTAGGACAGCCACCCTACGAGCAGTACTTC
d_gene: NA; j_gene: TRBJ2-4; v_gene: TRBV10-3; abundance: NA; CDR3aa: CAISEGEAKNIQYF; CDR3nt: TGTGCCATCAGCGAGGGGGAGGCCAAAAACATTCAGTACTTC
d_gene: NA; j_gene: TRBJ2-6; v_gene: TRBV4-2; abundance: few; CDR3aa: CASSPRTSGANVLTF; CDR3nt: TGTGCCAGCAGCCCACGGACCTCTGGGGCCAACGTCCTGACTTTC
d_gene: NA; j_gene: TRBJ2-1; v_gene: TRBV11-1; abundance: NA; CDR3aa: CASSLAQTARWEQFF; CDR3nt: TGTGCCAGCAGCTTAGCCCAGACAGCCCGGTGGGAGCAGTTCTTC
d_gene: TRBD2; j_gene: TRBJ2-5; v_gene: TRBV2; abundance: NA; CDR3aa: CASPEFSGGKETQYF; CDR3nt: TGTGCCAGCCCCGAGTTTAGCGGGGGGAAAGAGACCCAGTACTTC
d_gene: NA; j_gene: TRBJ2-5; v_gene: TRBV20-1; abundance: few; CDR3aa: CSARDSDSQRGTQYF; CDR3nt: TGCAGTGCTAGAGATTCGGACAGTCAAAGGGGGACCCAGTACTTC
d_gene: TRBD1; j_gene: TRBJ2-3; v_gene: TRBV28; abundance: few; CDR3aa: CASHGQGLDTQYF; CDR3nt: TGTGCCAGCCATGGACAGGGGCTAGATACGCAGTATTTT
d_gene: TRBD1; j_gene: TRBJ2-3; v_gene: TRBV4-3; abundance: few; CDR3aa: CASSLNQGAQDTQYF; CDR3nt: TGCGCCAGCAGCCTTAACCAGGGGGCGCAAGATACGCAGTATTTT
d_gene: NA; j_gene: TRBJ1-3; v_gene: TRBV27; abundance: NA; CDR3aa: CASSPTPPNTIYF; CDR3nt: TGTGCCAGCAGTCCGACCCCTCCAAACACCATATATTTT
d_gene: TRBD1; j_gene: TRBJ2-3; v_gene: TRBV28; abundance: NA; CDR3aa: CASSSLGQGVDTQYF; CDR3nt: TGTGCCAGCAGTTCCCTAGGACAGGGGGTAGATACGCAGTATTTT
d_gene: NA; j_gene: TRBJ1-1; v_gene: TRBV4-2; abundance: few; CDR3aa: CASSQDLIRNTEAFF; CDR3nt: TGTGCCAGCAGCCAAGATCTTATTAGGAACACTGAAGCTTTCTTT
d_gene: TRBD2; j_gene: TRBJ2-5; v_gene: TRBV4-2; abundance: many; CDR3aa: CASSQEESGGPAETQYF; CDR3nt: TGTGCCAGCAGCCAAGAAGAGAGCGGGGGGCCTGCCGAGACCCAGTACTTC